This is a list of T cell receptor beta chains from one sample in a study of cytomegalovirus exposure and HLA in healthy donors. Clones were sequenced by immunoSEQ multiplex PCR, and TCRdb holds only the in-frame ones, with some missing. The sample spans roughly 64,000 clones; the ten largest clones claim less than 4.5%. The sequencing input was PBMCs. The receptors stem from a woman between 18 and 29 years old in good health and CMV-seronegative. Each CDR3 is given with its conserved first and last residue. A D gene is named only where the DNA matches it firmly.

d_gene | j_gene | v_gene | CDR3nt | CDR3aa
. | TRBJ1-5 | TRBV2 | TGTGCCAGCAGTGAAGCCATTGGGACAATCAATCAGCCCCAGCATTTT | CASSEAIGTINQPQHF
. | TRBJ1-1 | TRBV6-5 | TGTGCCAGCAGTTACGGGACAGAAGCTTTCTTT | CASSYGTEAFF
. | TRBJ1-2 | TRBV4-1 | TGCGCCAGCAGCCAAGATTTGGGGAGCTATGGCTACACCTTC | CASSQDLGSYGYTF
TRBD2 | TRBJ2-1 | TRBV6-5 | TGTGCCAGCAGAGGACTAGAATACAATGAGCAGTTCTTC | CASRGLEYNEQFF
. | TRBJ2-3 | TRBV5-1 | TGCGCCAGCAGCTTGTCGGGCACAGATACGCAGTATTTT | CASSLSGTDTQYF
. | TRBJ2-7 | TRBV6-1 | TGTGCCAGCAGTGAATTGGGCCTTGTCCGAGGGGAGCAGTACTTC | CASSELGLVRGEQYF
. | TRBJ1-1 | TRBV2 | TGTGCCAGCAGAGTTACAGCAAACACTGAAGCTTTCTTT | CASRVTANTEAFF
. | TRBJ1-2 | TRBV2 | TGTGCCAGCATTATTGGGGCAGGGGATGGCTACACCTTC | CASIIGAGDGYTF
TRBD1 | TRBJ1-2 | TRBV6-1 | TGTGCCACGACGAGAGACAGGGGAGATGGTGGCTACACCTTC | CATTRDRGDGGYTF
TRBD2 | TRBJ2-1 | TRBV27 | TGTGCCAGCAGTCTGGGACTAGCGGGAGGATCGGTCAATGAGCAGTTCTTC | CASSLGLAGGSVNEQFF
TRBD1 | TRBJ2-7 | TRBV28 | TGTGCCAGCAGTCCCGACAGGGGTTCCTACGAGCAGTACTTC | CASSPDRGSYEQYF
TRBD1 | TRBJ2-2 | TRBV9 | TGTGCCAGCAGCGTTACAGGGGGAACGAACACCGGGGAGCTGTTTTTT | CASSVTGGTNTGELFF
. | TRBJ2-7 | TRBV6-1 | TGTGCCAGCAGGGAGTACGAGCAGTACTTC | CASREYEQYF
. | TRBJ1-1 | TRBV5-4 | TGTGCCAGCAGCTTCGACAGGAACACTGAAGCTTTCTTT | CASSFDRNTEAFF
. | TRBJ1-1 | TRBV4-1 | TGCGCCAGCAGCCAATCAGAATCAGGGCTAAACACTGAAGCTTTCTTT | CASSQSESGLNTEAFF
TRBD1 | TRBJ2-1 | TRBV7-6 | TGTGCCAGCAGCTTAGCGCACAGGGGCGACAATGAGCAGTTCTTC | CASSLAHRGDNEQFF
. | TRBJ1-1 | TRBV6-1 | TGTGCCAGCAGTGAAGAGTCCAGACTTAACACTGAAGCTTTCTTT | CASSEESRLNTEAFF
TRBD2 | TRBJ2-3 | TRBV6-1 | TGTGCCAGCAGTGAAAACTCACTAGCGGGAGCACATTACACAGATACGCAGTATTTT | CASSENSLAGAHYTDTQYF
TRBD2 | TRBJ2-1 | TRBV11-2 | TGTGCCAGCAGCTTAATTTGGCTAGCGGGAGGTGATTGGTCCAATGAGCAGTTCTTC | CASSLIWLAGGDWSNEQFF
. | TRBJ2-7 | TRBV18 | TGTGCCAGCTCACCCCCGAGCTCCTACGAGCAGTACTTC | CASSPPSSYEQYF